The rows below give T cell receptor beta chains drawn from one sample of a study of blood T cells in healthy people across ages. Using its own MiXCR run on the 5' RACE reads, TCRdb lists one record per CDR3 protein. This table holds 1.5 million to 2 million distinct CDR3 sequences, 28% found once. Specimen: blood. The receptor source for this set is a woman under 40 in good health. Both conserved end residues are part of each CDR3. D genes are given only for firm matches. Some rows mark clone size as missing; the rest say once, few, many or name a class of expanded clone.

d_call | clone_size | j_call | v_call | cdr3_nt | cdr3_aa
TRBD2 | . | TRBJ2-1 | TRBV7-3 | TGTGCCAGCAGCTTAATCTGGGGGGGGTACAATGAGCAGTTCTTC | CASSLIWGGYNEQFF
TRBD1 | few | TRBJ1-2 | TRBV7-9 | TGTGCCAGCAGCCACCCGGGACAGGGATATGGCTACACCTTC | CASSHPGQGYGYTF
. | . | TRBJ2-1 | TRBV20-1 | TGCAGTGCTAGAGAGAGGCGGGGGACATCAGGCAATGAGCAGTTCTTC | CSARERRGTSGNEQFF
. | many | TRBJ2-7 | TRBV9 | TGTGCCAGCAGCGCAACCCCTCTAGATTCGGGCTACGAGCAGTACTTC | CASSATPLDSGYEQYF
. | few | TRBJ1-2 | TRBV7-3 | TGTGCCAGCTCATCTAAGGTGGAGACTGGCTACACCTTC | CASSSKVETGYTF
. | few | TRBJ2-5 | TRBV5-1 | TGCGCCAGCAGCTGGGGGGACGGAATAGAAGAGACCCAGTACTTC | CASSWGDGIEETQYF
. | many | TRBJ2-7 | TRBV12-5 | TGTGCTAGTGGTTGGGGGCCTCGAGAGGGCTACGAGCAGTACTTC | CASGWGPREGYEQYF
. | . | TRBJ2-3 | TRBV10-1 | TGCGCCTCATCTAAACCGGGTCAGGATGGCACAGATACGCAGTATTTT | CASSKPGQDGTDTQYF
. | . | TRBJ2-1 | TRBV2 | TGTGCCAGCAGCCTGACTAGGGAGATCTACAATGAGCAGTTCTTC | CASSLTREIYNEQFF
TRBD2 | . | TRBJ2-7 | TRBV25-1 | TGTGCCAGCAGTTCTATGCGGGGGATCTCCTACGAGCAGTACTTC | CASSSMRGISYEQYF
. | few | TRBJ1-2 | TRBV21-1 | TGTGCCAGCAGCAAAGCAGACGGCAACTATGGCTACACCTTC | CASSKADGNYGYTF
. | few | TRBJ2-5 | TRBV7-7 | TGTGCCAGCAGCCCGGTATTTGGCGAAGAGACCCAGTACTTC | CASSPVFGEETQYF
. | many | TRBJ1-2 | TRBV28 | TGTGCCAGCAGCCAATATGGCTACACCTTC | CASSQYGYTF
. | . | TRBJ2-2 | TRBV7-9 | TGTGCCAGCAGCTCCCGAGGGGCGTCGACCGGGGAGCTGTTTTTT | CASSSRGASTGELFF
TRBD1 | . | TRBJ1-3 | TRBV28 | TGTGCCAGCAGTTTAAGACAGGGATTAGCTGGAAACACCATATATTTT | CASSLRQGLAGNTIYF
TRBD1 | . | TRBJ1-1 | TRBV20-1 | TGCAGTGCTAGATCCACAACAGGGGGCCTCACTGAAGCTTTCTTT | CSARSTTGGLTEAFF
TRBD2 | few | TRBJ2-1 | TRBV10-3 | TGTGCCATCAGTGAGCCGTCAATGGCGGGGACTACACGGGGGCAGTTCTTC | CAISEPSMAGTTRGQFF
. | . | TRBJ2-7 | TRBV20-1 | TGCAGTGCTAGAGATCCTACTGGATCCTCCTACGAGCAGTACTTC | CSARDPTGSSYEQYF
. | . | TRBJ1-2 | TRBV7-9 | TGTGCCAGCAGCTCCCGGGACTTCCACTCCCCTGATGGCTACACCTTC | CASSSRDFHSPDGYTF
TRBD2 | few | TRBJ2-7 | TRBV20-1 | TGCAGTGCCAGAGGACTAGCGGGCGAAGCCTACGAGCAGTACTTC | CSARGLAGEAYEQYF
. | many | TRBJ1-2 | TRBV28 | TGTGCCAGCAGTGGGAGGGGCGCGGACTATGGCTACACCTTC | CASSGRGADYGYTF
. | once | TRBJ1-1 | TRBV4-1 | TGCGCCAGCAGCCAAGAGAAGAGTGGGCGGTTGGGGGCTTTCTTT | CASSQEKSGRLGAFF
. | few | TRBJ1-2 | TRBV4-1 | TGCGCCAGCAGCCAAGATCCGACGGGGCCCGTAAATGGCTACACCTTC | CASSQDPTGPVNGYTF
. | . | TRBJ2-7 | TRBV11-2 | TGTGCCAGCAGCTTAGAGGTTAGCGTTTACGAGCAGTACTTC | CASSLEVSVYEQYF
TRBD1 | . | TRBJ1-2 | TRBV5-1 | TGCGTCAGCAGCTATGACAGGGGTGGCTACACCTTC | CVSSYDRGGYTF
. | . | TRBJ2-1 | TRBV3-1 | TGTGCCAGCAGCCCAGACGACTGGGCCTACAATGAGCAGTTCTTC | CASSPDDWAYNEQFF
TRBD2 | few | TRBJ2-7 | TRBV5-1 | TGCGCCAGCAGCCCCGCGGGGGGGCGCCTCCACGAGCAGTACTTC | CASSPAGGRLHEQYF
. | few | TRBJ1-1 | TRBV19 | TGTGCCAGTAGTATAACGGGGGGCGCGAACACTGAAGCTTTCTTT | CASSITGGANTEAFF
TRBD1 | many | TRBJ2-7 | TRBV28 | TGTGCCAGTAGGATGACAGGGATCTACGAGCAGTACTTC | CASRMTGIYEQYF
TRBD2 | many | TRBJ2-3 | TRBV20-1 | TGCAGTGCTCCACGCAACCTAGCGGGGGCCTCCCCGGATACGCAGTATTTT | CSAPRNLAGASPDTQYF
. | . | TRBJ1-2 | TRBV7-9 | TGTGCCAGCAGCATACAGGAAAGTGGCTACACCTTC | CASSIQESGYTF
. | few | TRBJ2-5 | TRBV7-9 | TGTGCCAGCAGCTTAGATGGGAAATGGAGAGAGACCCAGTACTTC | CASSLDGKWRETQYF
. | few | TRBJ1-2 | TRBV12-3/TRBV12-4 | TGTGCCAGCAGTTTAACGTCGCTGGGTGGCTACACCTTC | CASSLTSLGGYTF
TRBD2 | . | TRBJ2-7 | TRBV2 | TGTGCCAGCCGTGTTACGGGAGGGACGGACGAGCAGTACTTC | CASRVTGGTDEQYF
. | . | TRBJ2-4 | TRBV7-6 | TGTGCCAGCAGCCAACGCCCAGGGGGGGAAACCAAAAACATTCAGTACTTC | CASSQRPGGETKNIQYF
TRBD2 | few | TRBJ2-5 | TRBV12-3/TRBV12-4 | TGTGCCAGCAGCCGGGGGGAGGGCGGGAGAGAGCAGTACTTC | CASSRGEGGREQYF
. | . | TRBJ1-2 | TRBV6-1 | TGTGCCAGCAGTGACCCTTTCTATGGCTACACCTTC | CASSDPFYGYTF
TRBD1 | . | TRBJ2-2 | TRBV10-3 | TGTGCCATCAGTGACCCCGACAGGGTCGACACCGGGGAGCTGTTTTTT | CAISDPDRVDTGELFF
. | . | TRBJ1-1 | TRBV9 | TGTGCCAGCAGCGTCCACGGGGCAGCTGAAGCTTTCTTT | CASSVHGAAEAFF
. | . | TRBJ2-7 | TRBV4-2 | TGTGCCAGCAGCCCCCCGCGGGGGACAAACTACAATGAGCAGTACTTC | CASSPPRGTNYNEQYF
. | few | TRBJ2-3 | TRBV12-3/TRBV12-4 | TGTGCCAGCAGTTTAGTCTTGGTGCCAGATACGCAGTATTTT | CASSLVLVPDTQYF
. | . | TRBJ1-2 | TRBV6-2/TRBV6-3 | TGTGCCAGCAGTAGGTATTTCGGAGAAGGCTACACCTTC | CASSRYFGEGYTF
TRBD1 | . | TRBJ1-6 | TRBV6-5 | TGTGCCAGCAGTCCCGGGACAGGGAAATCACCCCTCCACTTT | CASSPGTGKSPLHF
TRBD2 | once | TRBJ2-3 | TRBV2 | TGTGCCAGCATGACCGGTAGCGGGTACAGCACAGATACGCAGTATTTT | CASMTGSGYSTDTQYF
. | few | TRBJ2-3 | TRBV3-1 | TGTGCCAGCAGCCCCTCTACAGAAGCACCCACAGATACGCAGTATTTT | CASSPSTEAPTDTQYF
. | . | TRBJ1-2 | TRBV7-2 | TGTGCCAGCAGCCGCCCCGAAGGCTATGGCTACACCTTC | CASSRPEGYGYTF
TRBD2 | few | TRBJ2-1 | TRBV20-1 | TGCAGTGCTAGTTTGGGACTAGCGGGAGGGAGCTCCTACAATGAGCAGTTCTTC | CSASLGLAGGSSYNEQFF
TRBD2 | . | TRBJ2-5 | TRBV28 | TGTGCCAGCAGTCTGGACTCTAGCGGGGGAGGCGCGGAGACCCAGTACTTC | CASSLDSSGGGAETQYF
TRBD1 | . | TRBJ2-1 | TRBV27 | TGTGCCAGCACCCGAAGGGGACAGGGGGGGCATGAGCAGTTCTTC | CASTRRGQGGHEQFF
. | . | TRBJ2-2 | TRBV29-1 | TGCAGCGTGACGGCGGTCCAAGCAACAGGGGAGCTGTTTTTT | CSVTAVQATGELFF
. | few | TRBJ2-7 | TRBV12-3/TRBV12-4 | TGTGCCAGCACCCGACTAGGGGGGCCCTACGAGCAGTACTTC | CASTRLGGPYEQYF
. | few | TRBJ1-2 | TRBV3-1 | TGTGCCAGCAGCCCCGCAGTCGACGGTGCCCTCACCTTC | CASSPAVDGALTF
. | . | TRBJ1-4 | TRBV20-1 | TGCAGTGCTAGAAGGAGGGGGGAAAAACTGTTTTTT | CSARRRGEKLFF
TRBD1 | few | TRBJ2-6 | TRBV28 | TGTGCCAGCAGTTCCACAGGGGTTGGGGCCAACGTCCTGACTTTC | CASSSTGVGANVLTF
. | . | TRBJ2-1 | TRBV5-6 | TGTGCCAGCAGCCCCGTGGGGGGTGAGCAGTTCTTC | CASSPVGGEQFF
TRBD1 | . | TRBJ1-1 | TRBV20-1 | TGCAGTGCGCTCCGGGACAGTTACACTGAAGCTTTCTTT | CSALRDSYTEAFF
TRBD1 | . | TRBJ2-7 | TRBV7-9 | TGTGCCAGCAGCTTCGGGACAGGGAGTTTACACGAGCAGTACTTC | CASSFGTGSLHEQYF
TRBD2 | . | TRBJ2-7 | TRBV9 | TGTGCCAGCAGCGTCGGTACTGCGGGAGGGCTCGAGCAGTACTTC | CASSVGTAGGLEQYF